The rows below give T cell receptor beta chains drawn from one sample of a study of cytomegalovirus exposure and HLA in healthy donors. Some clones are missing from TCRdb's copy, which holds only in-frame ones; the method was immunoSEQ multiplex PCR. This table has around 150,000 clones, 65% to 80% appearing once. The sequenced sample was PBMCs. The receptors were sampled from a female donor in good health and CMV-seronegative. Each CDR3 is given without its conserved first and last residue.

J | V | CDR3
TRBJ2-5 | TRBV7-6 | ASSPSEETQY
TRBJ2-1 | TRBV5-1 | ASSLARTFGDEQF
TRBJ1-1 | TRBV30 | AWARGRTANTEAF
TRBJ1-1 | TRBV11-2 | ASSLREKAF
TRBJ1-2 | TRBV6-6 | ASSNRDRVRPGYT
TRBJ2-5 | TRBV5-4 | ASSLSLAGGLQETQY
TRBJ1-1 | TRBV7-9 | ASSLGPSQAF
TRBJ1-1 | TRBV6-6 | ASSPRGITEAF
TRBJ1-1 | TRBV5-1 | ASSEWTGGDTEAF
TRBJ2-3 | TRBV7-3 | ASSTSGSTDTQY
TRBJ2-7 | TRBV27 | ASSSARAHEQY
TRBJ2-7 | TRBV5-6 | ASSLASGTGGIYEQY
TRBJ1-1 | TRBV30 | AWSDRGDTEAF
TRBJ2-1 | TRBV7-9 | ASSPNDRATYNEQF
TRBJ1-1 | TRBV13 | ASSLLSRGRTEAF
TRBJ1-1 | TRBV7-3 | ASSPTGLNTEAF
TRBJ1-6 | TRBV19 | ASSRGSSYNSPLH
TRBJ2-7 | TRBV30 | AWSVKGALHEQY
TRBJ1-4 | TRBV5-1 | ASSLDRAATNEKLF
TRBJ1-5 | TRBV27 | ATLRGGKGLISNQPQH
TRBJ2-4 | TRBV2 | ASRGTVGKNIQY
TRBJ1-1 | TRBV9 | ASSVEGGAEAF
TRBJ1-1 | TRBV2 | ASSEGLRTGGSF
TRBJ1-1 | TRBV9 | ASSDPGRGEAF
TRBJ1-2 | TRBV30 | AWSVAGPGYT
TRBJ2-7 | TRBV5-1 | ASSLGQGSAEQY
TRBJ1-3 | TRBV19 | ASSPRQFSGNTIY
TRBJ2-1 | TRBV9 | ASSVSGSSYNEQF
TRBJ2-7 | TRBV7-9 | SSSLQASSYEQY
TRBJ2-7 | TRBV2 | ASSREAYEQY
TRBJ2-3 | TRBV30 | AGGGGRASTDTQY
TRBJ1-3 | TRBV19 | ASSDTQGTIY
TRBJ2-7 | TRBV5-1 | ASSLQGYEQY
TRBJ2-1 | TRBV15 | ATSRSTSGTYNEQF
TRBJ2-7 | TRBV19 | ASSIVEGFEQY
TRBJ2-5 | TRBV10-1 | ARQGRQQETQY
TRBJ1-2 | TRBV5-1 | ASIGENTGTHGYT
TRBJ1-5 | TRBV7-9 | ASSLPGDSNQPQH
TRBJ2-3 | TRBV11-2 | ASSSRTSGSTDTQY
TRBJ1-2 | TRBV2 | ASSVETPGGYT
TRBJ2-5 | TRBV13 | ASSLTITRETQY
TRBJ2-4 | TRBV10-2 | ASSLPAGMTKNIQY
TRBJ1-2 | TRBV19 | ASSPRGLLNYGYT
TRBJ2-6 | TRBV15 | ATSRDQGRTGANVLT
TRBJ2-5 | TRBV14 | ASSPFDSGTETQY
TRBJ2-3 | TRBV5-1 | ASSSGTSGGLGQY
TRBJ1-2 | TRBV20-1 | SAGRTGGYT
TRBJ2-7 | TRBV5-1 | ASSFSSGRGIYEQY
TRBJ2-3 | TRBV19 | ASSPAGPFTDTQY
TRBJ2-7 | TRBV2 | ASSGAQAGVIRYEQY
TRBJ1-2 | TRBV6-5 | ASSSGRGYT
TRBJ1-3 | TRBV5-4 | ASSLGQPGNTIY